The clone carrying this T cell receptor (beta chain) was observed a few times. Alongside a J-beta primer mix, a sample-barcoded 5' primer served in a second PCR lasting roughly 7 to 12 cycles. TCRdb re-called the 5' RACE reads with MiXCR, one entry per CDR3 protein. The sample contains 1,100,000 or so distinct CDR3 sequences, 45% of which appear only once. This sample was taken from a study of blood T cells in healthy people across ages. This TCR was recovered from a woman aged 55-70 years in good health. Specimen: blood.

The CDR3 DNA is TGTGCCAGCAGTGAGCGAGCGTCTGGGTACTATGGCTACACCTTC. This gives the protein CASSERASGYYGYTF. The chain links TRBV25-1 to TRBJ1-2; no definite D call. Trimming took 3 bases from V and 3 from J, leaving 14 bases between them. The CDR3 loop spans 15 amino acids. CDR1 and CDR2 (germline): MGHDK, SYGVNS.